This entry describes one T cell receptor beta chain. What it binds is unknown. This CDR3 comprises 15 residues. Germline lookup yields CDR1 SGHRS and CDR2 YFSETQ. The sample is drawn from a study of monozygotic twins with inflammatory bowel disease. Study-wide points: Clonotypes shared with others were fewer in IBD patients than in healthy twins, especially with disease activity.

UMIs with a 6-nucleotide sample barcode were added by template switching. No DNA is given; TCRdb re-called the 5' RACE reads and lists each CDR3 protein once. This table holds approximately 140,000 distinct CDR3 sequences. The TCR was taken from a human donor with ulcerative colitis or Crohn's disease, or a healthy co-twin of an affected twin (not recorded which). V and J are TRBV5-1 and TRBJ1-5; the TRBD1 assignment by TCRdb is unverifiable without DNA. Material: blood. CDR3 sequence: CASSLEGQGFQPQHF.